This T cell receptor (beta chain) was captured by sequencing in a study of T cell responses to AZD1222 COVID-19 vaccine. General study results and limits: With two AZD1222 doses given, Spike-specific TCR breadth and depth both rose.

Remarks on this clone: Antigen specificity is unknown.

The assay was immunoSEQ multiplex PCR, and TCRdb's table has in-frame clones only and misses some. The sample gives about 87,000 clones, about 90% of which show up once; approximately 8.7% is in the top ten. The sequenced sample was peripheral blood, obtained on day 0 of AZD1222 vaccination. The receptor's source is an adult in good health.

This CDR3 is CASSRQYVVQPQHF. For the CDR3, the DNA is TGTGCCAGCAGTCGACAGTACGTGGTTCAGCCCCAGCATTTT. The chain is built from TRBV6-2 or TRBV6-3 and TRBJ1-5, with D possibly matching TRBD1 (5 bases). The CDR3 is 14 amino acids. Trimming removed 5 bases at V and 6 bases at J, with 14 bases between. Per the germline V gene, CDR1 is MNHEY and CDR2 is SVGEGT.